This TCR beta chain was documented in a study of blood T cell repertoires in COVID-19 (dated by TCRdb to 2018 to 2021). Concerning the study at large: Samples covering the acute and convalescent phases of COVID-19 were provided by collaborators in the United States, Italy and Spain. The material from the prospective study consisted of cDNA or gDNA derived from T cells, B-cell-depleted T cells, or PBMCs. Subjects who had been exposed to COVID-19, were actively infected with it, or had recovered from it provided the deeply sampled blood TCRbeta repertoires that made up the dataset. The repertoires were released in a freely available public database intended as a resource for research on the immune response to SARS-CoV-2. Samples came from the ongoing ImmuneRACE study (first 160 participants) plus 1,254 subjects from 6 global collaborators. Nearly every sample came with metadata listing a de-identified subject ID, COVID-19 status, age in years and sex. Where available, HLA class I and class II types were obtained from metadata supplied by the sample provider rather than from assay-based typing. Results and caveats for the whole study, not just this receptor: How much clinical and demographic metadata was included differed by source and by participant, and the metadata was provided uncurated.

TCRbeta CDR3 regions were amplified from genomic DNA using the immunoSEQ Assay, a bias-controlled multiplex PCR. On the study's bioinformatics: The number of nucleated cells in each sample was estimated by amplification of reference gene primers within the assay. To quantify the absolute abundance of each unique TCRbeta CDR3 rearrangement, sequence reads were collapsed and filtered. For each sample, productive Simpson clonality was calculated as the square root of Simpson's diversity index across productive rearrangements. Sourced from immuneACCESS, this table was stored by TCRdb with only in-frame sequences that have V and J called. A share of the clones is absent; for the studies checked, an unresolved V gene accounts for under half, and the remainder has no known explanation. V and J calls and clone size are as listed in that table; D and trimming were resolved from the DNA. Present in this sample are around 72,000 clones, more than 90% of which were seen just once. The ten largest account for over 10% of the sample.

Each collaborating institution followed its own protocols to collect whole blood in K2EDTA tubes. Collaborator samples were shipped for TCRbeta analysis as frozen whole blood, isolated PBMCs, or DNA extracted from either sample type. CDR1 and CDR2 (MDHEN, SYDVKM) derive from the germline V gene. Clipping removes 8 bases from V and 0 bases from J, with 3 as the unmatched junction base count. The CDR3 contains 13 residues, cysteine and phenylalanine counted. The sequence is cut down to CDR3 DNA, 39 bases in frame from base 1. Points on this clone: Its antigen is not yet known. Base qualities are missing; no much larger clone stands one base away.

The TCR comes from a human donor with active COVID-19. The donor label of this sample is uncertain. This sequence uses TRBV28 and TRBJ1-1; a stretch of 7 junction bases matches TRBD1. Sequencing used peripheral blood. In nucleotides, the sequence is TGTGCCAGCCGGGGACAGATGAACACTGAAGCTTTCTTT. This yields the protein CASRGQMNTEAFF.